In its sample, the clone carrying this T cell receptor (beta chain) was seen a few times. This entry is derived from a study of cytomegalovirus exposure and HLA in healthy donors. PCR was performed using 60 Vbeta and 13 Jbeta primers. Clones were sequenced by immunoSEQ multiplex PCR, and TCRdb holds only the in-frame ones, with some missing. The sample consists of 150,000 to 200,000 clones, roughly 77% of them appearing once. The germline V gene has CDR1 LNHDA and CDR2 SQIVND (reference sequence). This CDR3 region has 14 residues. With V trimmed by 5 bases and J by 0 bases, 3 bases remained unmatched.

The sequence was collected from a young woman in good health and CMV-seronegative. The chain employs TRBV19 and TRBJ2-7, with 8 bases aligning to TRBD1. Sequenced sample: PBMCs. The CDR3 loop is CASSQTGGSYEQYF. Written as DNA, the CDR3 is TGTGCCAGTAGTCAAACAGGGGGCTCCTACGAGCAGTACTTC. The full variable domain, completed using reference TRBV19 and TRBJ2-7, is DGGITQSPKYLFRKEGQNVTLSCEQNLNHDAMYWYRQDPGQGLRLIYYSQIVNDFQKGDIAEGYSVSREKKESFPLTVTSAQKNPTAFYLCASSQTGGSYEQYFGPGTRLTVT.